This T cell receptor beta chain was captured by sequencing in a study of cytomegalovirus exposure and HLA in healthy donors. The wider study: Early on, a data release was issued that held 80 million or so unique TCRs from HLA-typed donors.

It was with 60 Vbeta and 13 Jbeta primers that the PCR ran. Libraries were prepared by immunoSEQ multiplex PCR; TCRdb keeps only in-frame clonotypes and omits some of them. With 35,000 to 45,000 clones in the sample, the ten largest clones hold under 5%. General study results and limits: Later genetic work tied a missense DCLRE1C variant to beta-chain V and J trimming. A later analysis associated 16,951 TCR beta sequences with HLA alleles at a 0.05 false discovery rate. Per a prior analysis, the majority of TCR beta V segments were productive roughly 90% or roughly 30% of the time.

Remarks on this clone: Its target is unknown.

This CDR3 region has 13 residues. Germline V CDR1 and CDR2: SGHRS, YFSETQ. V was cut by 4 bases and J by 6 bases, with 10 bases left in between. Source material: PBMCs. This clonotype originated in a male donor in good health and CMV-seronegative. The chain employs TRBV5-1 and TRBJ1-4; maybe TRBD1 (5 bases). In DNA form, the CDR3 reads TGCGCCAGCAGCGGGGGAGGAGATGAAAAACTGTTTTTT. This codes for CASSGGGDEKLFF.